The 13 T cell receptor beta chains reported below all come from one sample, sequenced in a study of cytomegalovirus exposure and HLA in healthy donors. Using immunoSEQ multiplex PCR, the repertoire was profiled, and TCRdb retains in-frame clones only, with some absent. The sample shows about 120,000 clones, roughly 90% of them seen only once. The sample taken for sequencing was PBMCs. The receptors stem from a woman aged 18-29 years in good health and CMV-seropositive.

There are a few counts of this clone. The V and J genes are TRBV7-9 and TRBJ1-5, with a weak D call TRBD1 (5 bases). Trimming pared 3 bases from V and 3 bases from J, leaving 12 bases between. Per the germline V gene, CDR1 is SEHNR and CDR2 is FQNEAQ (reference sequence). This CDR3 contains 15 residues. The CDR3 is CASSFQGDLNQPQHF. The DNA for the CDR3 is TGTGCCAGCAGCTTCCAGGGTGACCTCAATCAGCCCCAGCATTTT. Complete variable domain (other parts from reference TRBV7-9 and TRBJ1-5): DTGVSQNPRHKITKRGQNVTFRCDPISEHNRLYWYRQTLGQGPEFLTYFQNEAQLEKSRLLSDRFSAERPKGSFSTLEIQRTEQGDSAMYLCASSFQGDLNQPQHFGDGTRLSIL.

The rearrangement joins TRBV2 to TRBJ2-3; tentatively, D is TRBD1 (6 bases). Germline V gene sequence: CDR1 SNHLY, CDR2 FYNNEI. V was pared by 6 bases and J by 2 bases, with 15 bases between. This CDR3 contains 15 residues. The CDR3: CASSQPGHYTDTQYF. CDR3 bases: TGTGCCAGCAGCCAACCGGGACACTACACAGATACGCAGTATTTT. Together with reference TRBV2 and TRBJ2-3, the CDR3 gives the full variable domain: EPEVTQTPSHQVTQMGQEVILRCVPISNHLYFYWYRQILGQKVEFLVSFYNNEISEKSEIFDDQFSVERPDGSNFTLKIRSTKLEDSAMYFCASSQPGHYTDTQYFGPGTRLTVL.

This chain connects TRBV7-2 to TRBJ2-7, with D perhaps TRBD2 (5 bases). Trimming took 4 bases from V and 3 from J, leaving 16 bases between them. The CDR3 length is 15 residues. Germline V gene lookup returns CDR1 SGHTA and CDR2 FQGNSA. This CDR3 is CASSSKGGGNYEQYF. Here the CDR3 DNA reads TGTGCCAGCAGCTCAAAAGGAGGAGGCAACTACGAGCAGTACTTC.

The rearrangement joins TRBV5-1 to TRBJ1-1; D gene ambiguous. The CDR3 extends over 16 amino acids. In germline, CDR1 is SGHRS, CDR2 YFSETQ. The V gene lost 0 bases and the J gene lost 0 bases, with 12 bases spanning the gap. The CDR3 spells CASSLAVHGLNTEAFF. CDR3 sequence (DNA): TGCGCCAGCAGCTTGGCGGTGCACGGGTTGAACACTGAAGCTTTCTTT.

CDR3 bases: TGTGCCAGTAGACCGGGGACAGGGTGGAATCAGCCCCAGCATTTT. It specifies CASRPGTGWNQPQHF. The rearrangement links TRBV19 to TRBJ1-5; TRBD1 aligns across 9 bases. This CDR3 has 15 residues. Germline CDR1 and CDR2: LNHDA and SQIVND (reference sequence). After removal of 6 bases from V and 4 bases from J, the junction contained 7 bases not matched to a gene.

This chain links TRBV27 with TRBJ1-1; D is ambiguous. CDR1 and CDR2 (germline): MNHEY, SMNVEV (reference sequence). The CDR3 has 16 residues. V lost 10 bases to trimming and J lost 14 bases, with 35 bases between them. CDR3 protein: CATNEFSVTDVPPMFF. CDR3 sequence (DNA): TGTGCCACGAATGAATTCTCGGTTACCGATGTTCCCCCGATGTTCTTT.

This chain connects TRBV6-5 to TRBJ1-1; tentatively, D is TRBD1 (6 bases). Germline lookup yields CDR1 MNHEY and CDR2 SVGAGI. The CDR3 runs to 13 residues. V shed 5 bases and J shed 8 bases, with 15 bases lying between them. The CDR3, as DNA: TGTGCCAGCAGTGGGCAGGGGAGAGCGGAAGCTTTCTTT. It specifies CASSGQGRAEAFF.

CDR3 loop: CASSQDHSRGSYGYTF. DNA of the CDR3: TGCGCCAGCAGCCAAGATCACAGCAGGGGTAGCTATGGCTACACCTTC. The chain employs TRBV4-1 and TRBJ1-2; D perhaps matches TRBD1 (6 bases). V was clipped by 0 bases and J by 4 bases, with 15 bases between them. Germline CDR1 is MGHRA and CDR2 is YSYEKL. The CDR3 loop spans 16 amino acids.

CDR3 DNA sequence: TGTGCCAGCTCACCACTGACAGAGAATCAGCCCCAGCATTTT. Translated: CASSPLTENQPQHF. The chain recombines TRBV18 with TRBJ1-5, with a weak D call TRBD1 (5 bases). The V and J ends lost 1 base and 4 bases respectively, with 8 bases between them. The CDR3 contains 14 residues. Germline CDR1 KGHSH, CDR2 LQKENI.

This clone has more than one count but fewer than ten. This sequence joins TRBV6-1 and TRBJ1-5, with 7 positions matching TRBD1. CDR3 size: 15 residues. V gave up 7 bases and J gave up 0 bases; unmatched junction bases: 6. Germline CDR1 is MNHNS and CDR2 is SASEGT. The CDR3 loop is CASIWDSYSNQPQHF. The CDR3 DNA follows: TGTGCCAGCATTTGGGACAGCTATAGCAATCAGCCCCAGCATTTT.

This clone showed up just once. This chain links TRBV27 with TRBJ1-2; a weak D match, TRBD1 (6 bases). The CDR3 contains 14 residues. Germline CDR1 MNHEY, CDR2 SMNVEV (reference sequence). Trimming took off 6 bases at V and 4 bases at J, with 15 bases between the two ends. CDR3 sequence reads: CASRNRDTSYGYTF. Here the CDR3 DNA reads TGTGCCAGCAGAAACCGGGACACCAGCTATGGCTACACCTTC.

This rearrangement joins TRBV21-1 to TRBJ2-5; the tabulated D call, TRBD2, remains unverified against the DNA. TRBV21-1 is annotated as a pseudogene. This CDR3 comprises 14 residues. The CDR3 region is CASSPIGARETQYF. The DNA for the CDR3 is TGTGCCAGCAGCCCGATCGGAGCACGGGAGACCCAGTACTTC.

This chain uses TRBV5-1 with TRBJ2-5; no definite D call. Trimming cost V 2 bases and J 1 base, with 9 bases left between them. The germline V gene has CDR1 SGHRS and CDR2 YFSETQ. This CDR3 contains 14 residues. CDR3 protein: CASSFRGFQETQYF. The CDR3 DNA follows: TGCGCCAGCAGCTTTCGCGGATTCCAAGAGACCCAGTACTTC.